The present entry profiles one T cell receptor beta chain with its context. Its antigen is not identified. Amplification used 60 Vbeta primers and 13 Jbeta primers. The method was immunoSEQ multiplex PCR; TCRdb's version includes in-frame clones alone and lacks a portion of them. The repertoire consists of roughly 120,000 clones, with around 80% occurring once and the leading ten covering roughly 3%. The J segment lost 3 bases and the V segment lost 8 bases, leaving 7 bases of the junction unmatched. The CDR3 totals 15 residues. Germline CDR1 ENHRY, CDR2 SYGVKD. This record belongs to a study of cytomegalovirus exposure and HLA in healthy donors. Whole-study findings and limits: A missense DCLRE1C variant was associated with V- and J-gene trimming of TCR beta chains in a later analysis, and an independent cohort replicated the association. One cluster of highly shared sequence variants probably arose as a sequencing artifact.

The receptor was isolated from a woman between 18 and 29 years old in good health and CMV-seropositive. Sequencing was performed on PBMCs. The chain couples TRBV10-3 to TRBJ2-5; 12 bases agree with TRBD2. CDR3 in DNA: TGTGCCATCGGAGGACTAGCGGGGTCCGAAGAGACCCAGTACTTC. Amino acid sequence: CAIGGLAGSEETQYF.